The clone carrying this T cell receptor beta chain was recorded a few times. Germline lookup yields CDR1 SGHRS and CDR2 YFSETQ. The CDR3 totals 15 residues. V lost 4 bases to trimming and J lost 6 bases; unmatched junction nucleotides: 11. This specimen comes from a study of blood T cell repertoires in COVID-19. Study-level information: From the United States, Italy and Spain came samples of acute and convalescent COVID-19.

Original processing notes: Estimated nucleated cell counts came from reference gene primer amplification. Measured with immunoSEQ multiplex PCR; TCRdb has only the in-frame clones, and not every one. V and J calls and clone size are given by that table; D and trimming were obtained from the DNA. The repertoire consists of fewer than 120,000 clones, with roughly 82% occurring once and the leading ten covering approximately 15%. The sequence came from a woman in her fifties or sixties with acute or convalescent COVID-19. The sequencing sample was made of peripheral blood. This chain connects TRBV5-1 to TRBJ1-2; TRBD1 matches at 8 bases. As DNA, the CDR3 is TGCGCCAGCAGCCTAGTCTCAGGGGGCGAAAATGGCTACACCTTC. This sequence encodes CASSLVSGGENGYTF.